The TCR beta chain described here comes from a study of cytomegalovirus exposure and HLA in healthy donors. 13 Jbeta primers and 60 Vbeta primers were used for the PCR. Profiled with immunoSEQ multiplex PCR; TCRdb holds only in-frame clones, not every one. The sample shows about 100,000 clones, 75% to 85% of them seen only once. The germline V gene encodes CDR1 SSHAT and CDR2 FNYEAQ (reference sequence). This CDR3 has 14 amino acids. With 5 bases clipped from V and 6 bases from J, the junction kept 7 bases outside the gene matches. V gene TRBV7-7 combines with J gene TRBJ2-1; 7 bases line up with TRBD1. The sequence was collected from a female donor in good health and CMV-seropositive. Sequenced input: PBMCs. The CDR3 sequence: CASSRSTGFNEQFF. In DNA form, the CDR3 reads TGTGCCAGCAGCAGATCGACAGGGTTCAATGAGCAGTTCTTC.